Below are 21 T cell receptor beta chains sequenced from a single sample in a study of beta chain features in type 1 diabetes. The sequenced template was cDNA made from the entire isolated RNA. Profiled with immunoSEQ multiplex PCR; TCRdb holds only in-frame clones, not every one. The table includes more than 250,000 clones, approximately 16% detected once. Overall study results and limits: Among patients with Type 1 diabetes, TCRB CDR3s were moderately but significantly shorter in every one of the four CD4+ subsets.

Their antigens remain unidentified. Sequencing was done on a sample of naive CD4+ T cells from blood. Every receptor here comes from a young man with type 1 diabetes.

This clone has a handful of counts. The chain employs TRBV9 and TRBJ2-2; 8 nucleotides match TRBD2. Germline loops: CDR1 SGDLS, CDR2 YYNGEE. The CDR3 extends over 16 amino acids. V shed 0 bases and J 7 bases; nucleotides not matched to a gene: 8. The CDR3 DNA sequence: TGTGCCAGCAGCGTAGATGCGGGAGGAATTGTCGGGGAGCTGTTTTTT. The encoded protein is CASSVDAGGIVGELFF.

This clone came up a few times. The genes are TRBV6-1 and TRBJ1-6; perhaps TRBD1 as D (6 bases). Trimming took 2 bases from V and 8 from J, leaving 13 bases between them. CDR3 length equals 15 residues. Per germline, CDR1 MNHNS and CDR2 SASEGT. The CDR3 spells CASSELAGADSPLHF. The CDR3, as DNA: TGTGCCAGCAGTGAACTAGCAGGGGCGGATTCACCCCTCCACTTT.

This clone was observed a few times. The chain uses TRBV5-5 and TRBJ2-4, with TRBD2 matching over 7 bases. The germline gives CDR1 SGHKS, CDR2 YYEKEE (reference sequence). The CDR3 is 17 residues long. Losses at the gene ends were 2 bases for V and 1 base for J; bases not matched to a gene: 9. As DNA, the CDR3 is TGTGCCAGCAGCTTTGGTAAAGGCGGGAGCGCCAAAAACATTCAGTACTTC. As protein: CASSFGKGGSAKNIQYF.

The chain employs TRBV5-1 and TRBJ1-4; maybe TRBD1 (6 bases). This CDR3 is 14 amino acids long. Germline loops: CDR1 SGHRS, CDR2 YFSETQ. With 1 base removed from V and 5 bases from J, the gap between germline ends came to 9 bases. CDR3: CASSLTGLNEKLFF. As DNA, the CDR3 is TGCGCCAGCAGCTTGACAGGGTTAAATGAAAAACTGTTTTTT.

Of note for this clone: Other DNA sequences in the sample encode the same CDR3. The chain employs TRBV28 and TRBJ2-7; D unresolved. The germline V gene has CDR1 MDHEN and CDR2 SYDVKM. The CDR3 loop spans 12 amino acids. V lost 6 bases to trimming and J lost 1 base, with 7 bases between them. The CDR3 sequence is CASSPRSYEQYF. As DNA, the CDR3 is TGTGCCAGCAGCCCCCGTTCCTACGAGCAGTACTTC.

The rearrangement joins TRBV6-6 to TRBJ2-7; 7 bases match TRBD2. Germline V CDR1 and CDR2: MNHNY, SVGAGI (reference sequence). The CDR3 runs 15 residues. With 5 bases clipped from V and 3 bases from J, the junction kept 10 bases outside the gene matches. The CDR3 region has the DNA TGTGCCAGCAGTCCCAGCGGGACCCGTAACTACGAGCAGTACTTC. Translated, it gives CASSPSGTRNYEQYF.

The sample holds a few counts of this clone. The chain uses TRBV10-2 and TRBJ2-5; D might be TRBD2 (6 bases). Trimming left V 0 bases short and J 7 bases short, with 12 bases between. This CDR3 region has 14 residues. Looked up from germline, CDR1 is WSHSY and CDR2 is SAAADI. CDR3 protein: CASSESGGIRTQYF. The DNA of the CDR3 is TGCGCCAGCAGTGAGTCAGGAGGGATACGGACCCAGTACTTC.

V usage is TRBV11-2 and J usage is TRBJ2-1, with D possibly being TRBD2 (7 bases). This CDR3 is built from 14 residues. V lost 8 bases, J lost 8 bases, and 19 bases lay in between. CDR1 is SGHAT, CDR2 FQNNGV, per germline. This chain's CDR3 is CASEPGGLIHEQFF. CDR3 nucleotide sequence: TGTGCCAGCGAACCCGGGGGGCTGATTCATGAGCAGTTCTTC. Combining the CDR3 with reference TRBV11-2 and TRBJ2-1 gives the whole variable domain EAGVAQSPRYKIIEKRQSVAFWCNPISGHATLYWYQQILGQGPKLLIQFQNNGVVDDSQLPKDRFSAERLKGVDSTLKIQPAKLEDSAVYLCASEPGGLIHEQFFGPGTRLTVL.

This clone has more than one count but fewer than ten. The J gene is TRBJ2-3, the V gene TRBV19; D not resolved. There are 12 residues in the CDR3. The V gene's germline CDR1 is LNHDA and CDR2 SQIVND (reference sequence). Deletions cut 6 bases from V and 4 bases from J, with 8 bases between. The CDR3 coding sequence is TGTGCCAGTAGCAACGAGGCAGATACGCAGTATTTT. Its protein is CASSNEADTQYF. The variable domain in full, completed from reference TRBV19 and TRBJ2-3, reads DGGITQSPKYLFRKEGQNVTLSCEQNLNHDAMYWYRQDPGQGLRLIYYSQIVNDFQKGDIAEGYSVSREKKESFPLTVTSAQKNPTAFYLCASSNEADTQYFGPGTRLTVL.

J is TRBJ2-7 and V is TRBV7-6, with TRBD2 matching 9 bases. This CDR3 is 15 amino acids long. CDR1 is SGHVS and CDR2 is FNYEAQ in the germline V gene. V was clipped by 4 bases and J by 2 bases; unmatched bases: 6. The CDR3 DNA sequence: TGTGCCAGCAGCTCGGTAGCGGGGGCTACCTACGAGCAGTACTTC. Its translation: CASSSVAGATYEQYF.

The CDR3 sequence is CATSRDPGATYEQYF. As DNA, the CDR3 is TGTGCCACCAGCAGAGACCCAGGGGCAACCTACGAGCAGTACTTC. V gene TRBV15 combines with J gene TRBJ2-7; maybe TRBD1 (6 bases). The CDR3 sequence is 15 residues long. CDR1 and CDR2 from the germline V gene are LNHNV and YYDKDF (reference sequence). Trimming cost V 0 bases and J 2 bases, with 11 bases left between them. The complete variable domain, with remaining parts taken from reference TRBV15 and TRBJ2-7, reads DAMVIQNPRYQVTQFGKPVTLSCSQTLNHNVMYWYQQKSSQAPKLLFHYYDKDFNNEADTPDNFQSRRPNTSFCFLDIRSPGLGDTAMYLCATSRDPGATYEQYFGPGTRLTVT.

This clone was seen ten or more times. This chain links TRBV29-1 with TRBJ2-3; 9 positions match TRBD2. The CDR3 extends over 14 amino acids. V shed 1 base, J shed 6 bases, and the junction held 5 bases outside the gene matches. CDR1 and CDR2 (germline): SQVTM, ANQGSEA. The CDR3 DNA reads as TGCAGCGTTGAAGCAGCGGGGGGCCCCGATACGCAGTATTTT. Encoded protein: CSVEAAGGPDTQYF.

The chain carries TRBV30 and TRBJ2-7; 8 bases align to TRBD2. The germline V gene encodes CDR1 GTSNPN and CDR2 SVGIG (reference sequence). The CDR3 runs 13 residues. The J segment lost 7 bases and the V segment lost 0 bases, leaving 5 bases of the junction unmatched. CDR3 coding DNA: TGTGCCTGGAGTGTCCGGGGGGGGGATGAGCAGTACTTC. Its translation is CAWSVRGGDEQYF.

The genes are TRBV6-5 and TRBJ2-1; weak D call: TRBD1 (6 bases). The V gene's germline CDR1 is MNHEY and CDR2 SVGAGI. CDR3 length: 14 residues. The V end lost 2 bases, the J end lost 6 bases, and 11 bases lay between the germline ends. This CDR3 is CASSYLSGVNEQFF. For the CDR3, the DNA is TGTGCCAGCAGTTACCTATCAGGGGTCAATGAGCAGTTCTTC.

The gene calls are TRBV5-6 and TRBJ1-4; D gene unclear. The V gene lost 3 bases and the J gene lost 8 bases, with 14 bases spanning the gap. This CDR3 contains 14 residues. The germline V gene encodes CDR1 SGHDT and CDR2 YYEEEE. CDR3 sequence: CASSSMGLQEKLFF. For the CDR3, the DNA is TGTGCCAGCAGCTCAATGGGTTTACAGGAAAAACTGTTTTTT.

The chain carries TRBV7-2 and TRBJ2-7, with 8 bases identical to TRBD1. Trimming took 5 bases from V and 3 from J; bases not matched to a gene: 6. CDR1 and CDR2 (germline): SGHTA, FQGNSA. The CDR3 consists of 14 residues. CDR3 amino acids: CASSRTGIYYEQYF. The CDR3 DNA reads as TGTGCCAGCAGCCGGACAGGGATATACTACGAGCAGTACTTC.

This clone was seen only a few times. V gene TRBV4-3 combines with J gene TRBJ2-7; 7 nucleotides align to TRBD1. Per germline, CDR1 LGHNA and CDR2 YSLEER. Germline trimming cut 4 bases from V and 7 bases from J; bases unmatched to any gene: 10. The CDR3 is 14 residues long. The CDR3 region is CASSRSTGSGEQYF. The DNA of the CDR3 is TGCGCCAGCAGCCGTTCGACAGGGTCGGGTGAGCAGTACTTC.

This clone was counted a few times. The J gene is TRBJ2-7, the V gene TRBV28; no clear D. CDR1 is MDHEN and CDR2 is SYDVKM in the germline V gene. The CDR3 spans 10 residues. Trimming took off 6 bases at V and 6 bases at J, with 6 bases between the two ends. CDR3 DNA sequence: TGTGCCAGCAGGGGCCTCGAGCAGTACTTC. Protein: CASRGLEQYF.

This clone has just a few counts. The chain carries TRBV20-1 and TRBJ2-7, with D unresolved. The CDR3 length is 11 residues. V shed 0 bases and J shed 3 bases, with 3 bases lying between them. From germline, CDR1 is DFQATT and CDR2 SNEGSKA (reference sequence). The CDR3 bases are TGCAGTGCTAGAGACGTCTACGAGCAGTACTTC. It translates to CSARDVYEQYF.

A remark on this clone: The same CDR3 also results from other DNA sequences found in this sample. The chain recombines TRBV18 with TRBJ1-1; no clear D gene. V gave up 3 bases and J gave up 1 base, with 9 bases separating them. CDR1 KGHSH and CDR2 LQKENI come from the germline V gene. The CDR3 spans 14 residues. DNA of the CDR3: TGTGCCAGCTCACCCTCGACGGGGAACACTGAAGCTTTCTTT. The encoded protein is CASSPSTGNTEAFF.

In this sample, this clone turned up a few times. This chain uses TRBV7-9 with TRBJ1-4; possible D gene TRBD1, 5 bases. Between the trimmed V and J ends, which lost 1 base and 5 bases, there was a span of 8 bases. The CDR3 has 14 residues. Germline V gene sequence: CDR1 SEHNR, CDR2 FQNEAQ (reference sequence). The CDR3: CASSLVGRNEKLFF. CDR3 nucleotide sequence: TGTGCCAGCAGCTTAGTGGGGCGCAATGAAAAACTGTTTTTT.